This TCR beta chain comes out of a study of blood T cell repertoires in COVID-19. On the study more broadly: The study drew acute and convalescent COVID-19 samples from the United States, Italy and Spain. PBMCs, B-cell-depleted T cells, or T cells were the source of the cDNA or gDNA that made up the material.

The germline V gene encodes CDR1 SSHAT and CDR2 FNYEAQ (reference sequence). The CDR3 has 15 amino acids. Original data processing: Using reference gene primer amplification, nucleated cell counts were estimated. Sequencing used immunoSEQ multiplex PCR; TCRdb keeps in-frame clones, though not all of them. Clone size and the V and J calls come from that table; the DNA yielded D and trimming. The repertoire holds about 120,000 clones, with over 75% as singletons. This clone has only a few counts. Mismatch with germline at one junction end may stem from a read error. This chain links TRBV7-7 with TRBJ2-2, with D maybe TRBD2 (5 bases). The origin of this receptor is a man older than 75 with acute or convalescent COVID-19. The sample was peripheral blood. CDR3 coding DNA: TGTGCTAGCAGCTCGGGCCCTTCGGGGACCGGGGAGCTGTTTTTT. Residues: CASSSGPSGTGELFF.